These 26 T cell receptor beta chains originate from one sample sequenced in a study of T cell responses to AZD1222 COVID-19 vaccine. Using immunoSEQ multiplex PCR, the repertoire was profiled, and TCRdb retains in-frame clones only, with some absent. The sample contains more than 90,000 clones, around 89% of which appear only once. The sequenced sample was peripheral blood, obtained 28 days after the second AZD1222 dose. These receptor sequences come from an adult who received the AZD1222 COVID-19 vaccine.

This sequence joins TRBV30 and TRBJ1-3; maybe TRBD1 (6 bases). Between the trimmed V and J ends, which lost 0 bases and 0 bases, there was a span of 9 bases. The CDR3 spans 15 residues. The germline V gene encodes CDR1 GTSNPN and CDR2 SVGIG (reference sequence). CDR3 sequence reads: CAWSVGGGSGNTIYF. The CDR3 DNA is TGTGCCTGGAGTGTAGGGGGAGGCTCTGGAAACACCATATATTTT.

This clone has a single count. CDR3: CAWSAGYEQYF. DNA for the CDR3: TGTGCCTGGAGTGCCGGGTACGAGCAGTACTTC. The J gene is TRBJ2-7, the V gene TRBV30; D not resolved. Trimming pared 1 base from V and 4 bases from J, leaving 5 bases between. This CDR3 spans 11 amino acids. Looked up from germline, CDR1 is GTSNPN and CDR2 is SVGIG (reference sequence). The complete variable domain, with remaining parts taken from reference TRBV30 and TRBJ2-7, reads SQTIHQWPATLVQPVGSPLSLECTVEGTSNPNLYWYRQAAGRGLQLLFYSVGIGQISSEVPQNLSASRPQDRQFILSSKKLLLSDSGFYLCAWSAGYEQYFGPGTRLTVT.

The gene calls are TRBV5-1 and TRBJ1-6, with 7 bases aligning to TRBD1. The CDR3 has 14 amino acids. V dropped 6 bases and J dropped 10; count of bases not matched to a gene: 10. CDR1 and CDR2 (germline): SGHRS, YFSETQ. The chain's CDR3 is CASTPDRLPSPLHF. Here the CDR3 DNA reads TGCGCCAGCACCCCGGACAGGCTCCCCTCACCCCTCCACTTT.

V and J are TRBV6-2 or TRBV6-3 and TRBJ2-7; 8 bases align to TRBD1. J lost 7 bases, V lost 5 bases, and 16 bases had no gene match. CDR3 length: 16 amino acids. Germline-derived CDR1 and CDR2 are MNHEY and SVGEGT. In DNA, the CDR3 is TGTGCCAGCAGTCAAACCGGGACAGGCCGGATGGCGGAGCAGTACTTC. Protein product: CASSQTGTGRMAEQYF.

The CDR3 sequence: CASSPLDSNQPQHF. CDR3 DNA: TGTGCCAGCAGCCCCCTCGATAGCAATCAGCCCCAGCATTTT. This rearrangement joins TRBV5-8 to TRBJ1-5, with D unresolved. The CDR3 contains 14 residues. Trimming stripped 4 bases from V and 0 bases from J, with 8 bases between. Germline V lookup: CDR1 SGHTS, CDR2 YDEGEE. Full variable domain (rest looked up from reference TRBV5-8 and TRBJ1-5): EAGVTQSPTHLIKTRGQQATLRCSPISGHTSVYWYQQALGLGLQFLLWYDEGEERNRGNFPPRFSGRQFPNYSSELNVNALELEDSALYLCASSPLDSNQPQHFGDGTRLSIL.

This clone came up a few times. The V gene is TRBV4-2, the J gene TRBJ2-3, with 10 bases matching TRBD2. The V segment lost 0 bases and the J segment 8 bases; nucleotides outside the gene matches: 8. Germline CDR1 LGHNA, CDR2 YNFKEQ. The CDR3 covers 16 residues. The CDR3 sequence: CASSQDRAGGPGTQYF. CDR3 coding DNA: TGTGCCAGCAGCCAAGATCGAGCGGGAGGGCCGGGTACGCAGTATTTT.

This clone was counted a single time. J is TRBJ1-5 and V is TRBV19; 8 bases line up with TRBD1. The CDR3 totals 15 residues. The V gene's germline CDR1 is LNHDA and CDR2 SQIVND (reference sequence). After removal of 7 bases from V and 2 bases from J, the junction contained 7 bases not matched to a gene. DNA of the CDR3: TGTGCCAGTAAAACAGGGGGAGCTGGCAATCAGCCCCAGCATTTT. It specifies CASKTGGAGNQPQHF.

A single count supports this clone. This sequence joins TRBV19 and TRBJ2-3, with D perhaps assigned TRBD1 or TRBD2 (5 bases each). The CDR3 has 15 residues. V shed 1 base and J shed 4 bases, with 12 bases lying between them. The germline V gene encodes CDR1 LNHDA and CDR2 SQIVND (reference sequence). CDR3 coding DNA: TGTGCCAGTAGTATAGGGGGGAGAAACCCAGATACGCAGTATTTT. Its protein is CASSIGGRNPDTQYF.

The chain recombines TRBV10-2 with TRBJ2-7, with D possibly TRBD2 on 6 matching bases. CDR3 length: 15 residues. Trimming took off 7 bases at V and 0 bases at J, with 16 bases between the two ends. In germline, CDR1 is WSHSY, CDR2 SAAADI. CDR3 bases: TGCGCCAGCACAGGAGGGGCTGGGAGCTCCTACGAGCAGTACTTC. Its protein product is CASTGGAGSSYEQYF.

The chain carries TRBV9 and TRBJ1-2; D not certain. The CDR3 spans 14 residues. In germline, CDR1 is SGDLS, CDR2 YYNGEE. V was shortened by 0 bases and J by 4 bases, with 10 bases between the two germline ends. The CDR3 sequence: CASSVGVRSYGYTF. DNA of the CDR3: TGTGCCAGCAGCGTAGGGGTCAGGTCCTATGGCTACACCTTC.

This sequence joins TRBV5-1 and TRBJ1-2; 8 nucleotides match TRBD1. In germline, CDR1 is SGHRS, CDR2 YFSETQ. The junction had 12 bases not matched to a gene; V was cut back by 4 bases and J by 7 bases. The CDR3 loop spans 15 amino acids. CDR3 in DNA: TGCGCCAGCAGCGGCAGCACAGGGGGTAGGAGTGGCTACACCTTC. Translation: CASSGSTGGRSGYTF.

The rearrangement joins TRBV5-1 to TRBJ2-3; TRBD2 is a possible D gene (5 bases). The CDR3 is 18 residues long. Trimming shortened V by 0 bases and J by 0 bases, and 17 bases separated the two germline ends. Per the germline V gene, CDR1 is SGHRS and CDR2 is YFSETQ. CDR3 in amino acids: CASSLGGMSGTSTDTQYF. The CDR3 nucleotides are TGCGCCAGCAGCTTGGGAGGGATGAGTGGCACGAGCACAGATACGCAGTATTTT.

The genes are TRBV12-3 or TRBV12-4 and TRBJ1-1; D remains ambiguous. The V end lost 3 bases, the J end lost 3 bases, and 2 bases lay between the germline ends. This CDR3 is built from 11 residues. CDR3 residues: CASSLDTEAFF. The CDR3 DNA reads TGTGCCAGCAGTTTGGACACTGAAGCTTTCTTT.

This chain joins TRBV4-2 and TRBJ2-7; 11 bases agree with TRBD1. The V gene end was trimmed by 0 bases and the J gene end by 4 bases; junction bases not matched to a gene: 11. The V gene's germline CDR1 is LGHNA and CDR2 YNFKEQ. This CDR3 region has 18 residues. CDR3 residues: CASSQDLTAGQGAYEQYF. For the CDR3, the DNA is TGTGCCAGCAGCCAAGATTTGACTGCTGGACAGGGGGCGTACGAGCAGTACTTC.

The chain is built from TRBV4-1 and TRBJ2-7; D might be TRBD1 (6 bases). CDR3 size: 14 residues. V was shortened by 3 bases and J by 1 base, with 10 bases between the two germline ends. Looked up from germline, CDR1 is MGHRA and CDR2 is YSYEKL. CDR3 DNA sequence: TGCGCCAGCAGCCACCGGGACAAATCCTACGAGCAGTACTTC. The encoded protein is CASSHRDKSYEQYF.

This clone was picked up one time. The chain has TRBV6-2 or TRBV6-3 and TRBJ2-7; 7 nucleotides match TRBD2. This CDR3 spans 14 amino acids. Germline V CDR1 and CDR2: MNHEY, SVGEGT. V shed 0 bases, J shed 5 bases, and the junction held 4 bases outside the gene matches. This chain's CDR3 is CASSYSGGRHEQYF. DNA for the CDR3: TGTGCCAGCAGTTACTCCGGCGGGAGACACGAGCAGTACTTC.

The gene calls are TRBV5-8 and TRBJ2-1, with a tentative D call TRBD2 (6 bases). CDR3 length equals 15 residues. CDR1 SGHTS and CDR2 YDEGEE come from the germline V gene. Trimming took 0 bases from V and 5 from J, leaving 12 bases between them. The chain's CDR3 is CASSLAGGLNNEQFF. The CDR3 nucleotides read TGTGCCAGCAGCTTGGCCGGGGGACTCAACAATGAGCAGTTCTTC.

The chain carries TRBV15 and TRBJ2-1; either TRBD1 or TRBD2 may supply D (6 bases each). The CDR3 has 16 residues. The V gene lost 0 bases and the J gene lost 4 bases, with 13 bases spanning the gap. In germline, CDR1 is LNHNV, CDR2 YYDKDF (reference sequence). CDR3 nucleotides: TGTGCCACCAGCAGAGACCCGGGGGCTGGGTACAATGAGCAGTTCTTC. This codes for CATSRDPGAGYNEQFF.

The chain employs TRBV20-1 and TRBJ2-5; D is possibly TRBD2 (6 bases). The CDR3 extends over 15 amino acids. The germline V gene encodes CDR1 DFQATT and CDR2 SNEGSKA (reference sequence). V lost 6 bases and J lost 2, with 19 bases in between. The CDR3 nucleotides are TGCAGTGCGAGTCGGGGGTCCACCGGACAAGAGACCCAGTACTTC. Its translation is CSASRGSTGQETQYF.

To note about this clone: At one end the junction does not follow the germline gene, possibly because of a read error. V and J are TRBV7-2 and TRBJ2-7, with D unresolved. The CDR3 is 13 residues long. Germline CDR1 SGHTA, CDR2 FQGNSA. CDR3 DNA: TGTGCCAGCAGCTTTGGTACCAACCCGAGACCCTCCTTC. Protein: CASSFGTNPRPSF.

The chain combines TRBV10-3 with TRBJ2-6; D call uncertain. The V end was cut by 6 bases, the J end by 3 bases, with 9 bases between. CDR1 is ENHRY and CDR2 is SYGVKD in the germline V gene. CDR3 size: 14 residues. The chain's CDR3 is CAIRDVFGANVLTF. In nucleotides, the CDR3 is TGTGCCATCAGGGACGTCTTTGGGGCCAACGTCCTGACTTTC.

The gene calls are TRBV5-6 and TRBJ2-5, with 8 bases that match TRBD1. The CDR3 covers 15 residues. V shed 0 bases, J shed 4 bases, and the junction held 5 bases outside the gene matches. Germline V gene lookup returns CDR1 SGHDT and CDR2 YYEEEE. The CDR3 DNA follows: TGTGCCAGCAGCTTGGTGACAGGGGCGGGAGAGACCCAGTACTTC. Translated: CASSLVTGAGETQYF.

The V gene is TRBV7-6, the J gene TRBJ2-1; D is unclear. The CDR3 extends over 13 amino acids. Germline CDR1 and CDR2: SGHVS and FNYEAQ. The V gene lost 3 bases and the J gene lost 4 bases, with 7 bases spanning the gap. CDR3: CASSLVGYNEQFF. The CDR3 DNA reads TGTGCCAGCAGCTTGGTGGGGTACAATGAGCAGTTCTTC. The full variable domain, completed using reference TRBV7-6 and TRBJ2-1, is GAGVSQSPRYKVTKRGQDVALRCDPISGHVSLYWYRQALGQGPEFLTYFNYEAQQDKSGLPNDRFSAERPEGSISTLTIQRTEQRDSAMYRCASSLVGYNEQFFGPGTRLTVL.

The chain joins TRBV12-3 or TRBV12-4 to TRBJ2-7; 10 positions agree with TRBD1. V shed 7 bases and J 4 bases; nucleotides not matched to a gene: 4. This CDR3 is built from 13 residues. CDR3 residues: CASNPGQGYEQYF. CDR3 DNA sequence: TGTGCCAGCAATCCGGGACAGGGGTACGAGCAGTACTTC.

The V and J genes are TRBV6-2 or TRBV6-3 and TRBJ2-5, with D perhaps TRBD2 (6 bases). The germline V gene encodes CDR1 MNHEY and CDR2 SVGEGT. Deletions cut 0 bases from V and 2 bases from J, with 13 bases between. The CDR3 is 16 amino acids. The CDR3 coding sequence is TGTGCCAGCAGTTACTCGATAGCTGGGGGGCAAGAGACCCAGTACTTC. This sequence encodes CASSYSIAGGQETQYF.

The CDR3 reads CASSSRPGGMSGELFF. CDR3 DNA sequence: TGTGCCAGCAGCTCCCGGCCAGGAGGGATGTCCGGGGAGCTGTTTTTT. V is TRBV7-3 and J is TRBJ2-2, with a weak D call TRBD2 (6 bases). Germline assignment: CDR1 SGHTA and CDR2 FQGTGA. The V end lost 4 bases, the J end lost 6 bases, and 18 bases lay between the germline ends. CDR3 size: 16 residues.